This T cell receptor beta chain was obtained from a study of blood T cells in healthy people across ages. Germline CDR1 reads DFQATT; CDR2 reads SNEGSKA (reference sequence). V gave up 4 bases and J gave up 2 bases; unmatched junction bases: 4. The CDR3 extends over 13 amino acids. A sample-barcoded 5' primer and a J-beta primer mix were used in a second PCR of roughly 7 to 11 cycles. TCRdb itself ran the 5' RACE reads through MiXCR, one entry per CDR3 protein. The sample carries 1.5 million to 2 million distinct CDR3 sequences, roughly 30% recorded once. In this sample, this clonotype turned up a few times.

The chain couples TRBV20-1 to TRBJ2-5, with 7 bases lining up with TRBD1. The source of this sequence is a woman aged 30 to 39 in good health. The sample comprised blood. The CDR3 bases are TGCAGTGCTACGACAGGGATACAAGAGACCCAGTACTTC. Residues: CSATTGIQETQYF.